This T cell receptor beta chain was obtained from a study of OX40 agonist ivuxolimab in advanced cancers. Describing the broader study: Ivuxolimab was a fully human IgG2 agonistic monoclonal antibody targeting the costimulatory receptor OX40 (CD134). The point of sequencing TCRbeta in the periphery was to test whether ivuxolimab changed TCR sequence diversity and drove clonal T-cell expansion. Patients were allowed to have had prior anti-PD-1, anti-PD-L1 or anti-CTLA-4 therapy, and roughly 40% of the dose-escalation patients had previously received checkpoint inhibitors. In the dose-escalation cohort, 82.7% of patients were male, and the mean age was around 60 years, with a range of about 23 to 90. Of the 50 to 55 patients in dose escalation, some 20 had hepatocellular carcinoma, some 15 had melanoma, 9 had renal cell carcinoma and 9 had head and neck cancer. Intravenous ivuxolimab was administered to patients every 2 weeks at six dose levels: 0.01, 0.1, 0.3, 1.5, 3 and 10 mg/kg. The paper describes the monotherapy dose-escalation part (N = 52 patients) of the phase I trial of ivuxolimab. Partial responses were achieved by three dose-escalation patients, of whom one had hepatocellular carcinoma and two had cutaneous melanoma. The research as a whole found: At doses of 0.1 to 3.0 mg/kg, clonal expansion of both CD4+ and CD8+ blood T cells was observed from baseline to week 6. In partial responders in the 0.1-3.0 mg/kg groups, normalized peripheral clonal expansion was found to be among the lowest, especially among CD8+ T cells. Low levels of normalized T-cell clonal expansion were also seen in some nonresponding patients. The antigen specificity of the peripheral T cells that underwent clonal expansion was not determined. After ivuxolimab, expanded clones were on average more numerous among CD8+ T cells than among CD4+ T cells.

The germline V gene (reference sequence) gives CDR1 as MNHEY and CDR2 as SMNVEV. Its CDR3 holds 20 amino acids, cysteine through phenylalanine. This entry keeps only the CDR3 DNA: 60 bases, framed from base 1. V ends up 5 bases short and J 3 bases short, with an unmatched junction base count of 14. On this clone: There is no known antigen for this receptor. Base-call qualities are not available, and no considerably larger clone is one nucleotide away.

The trial excluded patients who had a history of autoimmune disease or were on systemic immunosuppression. In every dose cohort, peripheral blood was drawn for TCR sequencing at baseline, cycle 4 day 1, and cycle 7 day 1. Samples came from an open-label, multicenter, first-in-human phase I dose-escalation trial of ivuxolimab. Adults with locally advanced or metastatic melanoma, renal cell carcinoma, hepatocellular carcinoma or head and neck squamous cell carcinoma were enrolled in the trial. CD4+ and CD8+ T cells were sorted separately from peripheral blood before TCR sequencing. For sequencing of the TCRbeta CDR3 region, genomic DNA was extracted from the sorted cells. The immunoSEQ Assay was used to sequence the TCRbeta CDR3 regions. TCRdb retrieved this table from immuneACCESS and kept in-frame rearrangements only. Not all clones are present; in checked studies, unresolved V genes account for under half, and no reason is known for the remainder. Counted in this sample were around 99,000 clones; nearly 90% of them appeared once. The top ten clones comprise 0.15% to 0.2% of the sample.

This chain joins TRBV27 to TRBJ2-3; TRBD2 lines up with 16 middle nucleotides. The sequence was collected from an adult with an advanced solid tumor such as melanoma, head and neck, liver or kidney cancer. The material was CD4+ or CD8+ T cells sorted from blood, obtained in a trial of the OX40 agonist ivuxolimab. The CDR3 is CASSPTTYGTSGRATDTQYF. The sequence in DNA is TGTGCCAGCAGTCCAACCACCTACGGGACTAGCGGGAGGGCTACAGATACGCAGTATTTT.